This entry describes one T cell receptor beta chain. This receptor's antigen is unknown. Qualities for individual bases were not recorded, and no much larger clone is one base off. TCRbeta CDR3 regions were amplified from genomic DNA using the immunoSEQ Assay, a bias-controlled multiplex PCR. The original pipeline was this. Nucleated cell counts per sample were estimated from amplification of reference gene primers within the assay. To quantify the absolute abundance of each unique TCRbeta CDR3 rearrangement, sequence reads were collapsed and filtered. For each sample, productive Simpson clonality was calculated as the square root of Simpson's diversity index across productive rearrangements. In its TCRdb copy, this immuneACCESS table keeps in-frame sequences only and misses some clones. Where compared with another copy, unresolved V genes explain less than half of these, and the others have no known cause. V and J calls and clone size are as listed in that table; D and trimming were resolved from the DNA. Counted in this sample were around 70,000 clones; more than 75% of them appeared once. The ten largest account for 12% of the sample.

Whole blood was collected in K2EDTA tubes by collaborating institutions according to the institutions' own protocols. For TCRbeta analysis, collaborators shipped samples as frozen whole blood, isolated PBMCs, or DNA extracted from either of those sample types. This entry is derived from a study of blood T cell repertoires in COVID-19 (dated by TCRdb to the early 2020s). With regard to the full study: Collaborator samples came from the United States, Italy and Spain and covered acute and convalescent phases of COVID-19. The material from the prospective study consisted of cDNA or gDNA derived from T cells, B-cell-depleted T cells, or PBMCs. The dataset comprised deeply sampled blood TCRbeta repertoires from subjects exposed to, actively infected with, or recovered from COVID-19. The repertoires were released in a freely available public database intended as a resource for research on the immune response to SARS-CoV-2. The samples were drawn from the first 160 participants of the ongoing ImmuneRACE study and from over a thousand subjects provided by 6 global collaborators. The sample metadata nearly always contained a de-identified subject ID, COVID-19 status, age in years and sex. Where available, HLA class I and class II types were taken from metadata supplied by the sample provider and were not determined by assay-based typing.

The research as a whole found: The amount of clinical and demographic metadata varied by source and participant and was provided uncurated.

At the junction V is shortened by 0 bases and J by 4 bases; bases outside the gene matches: 8. In the germline V gene, CDR1 corresponds to KGHSH and CDR2 to LQKENI. The CDR3 spans 16 residues, from the cysteine through the phenylalanine. Just the 48-base CDR3 DNA is kept, in frame starting at base 1. Sequenced: peripheral blood. The V and J genes are TRBV18 and TRBJ2-7, with 8 bases matching TRBD2. The source of this sequence is a human donor in a cohort sampled during active COVID-19. For the CDR3, the sequence is CASSPPGSGGNYEQYF. The nucleotide sequence reads as follows: TGTGCCAGCTCACCACCGGGCAGCGGGGGAAATTACGAGCAGTACTTC.